The 32 T cell receptor beta chains presented below share a single source sample, sequenced in a study of T cells after yellow fever vaccination. MiXCR was run by TCRdb on the 5' RACE reads, yielding one entry per CDR3 protein. The sample includes around 330,000 distinct CDR3 sequences, 3.6% of them seen just once. Sequences were derived from PBMCs, sampled on the day of the yellow fever booster vaccination. These receptors were taken from a man between 18 and 29 years old who received the YFV17D yellow fever vaccine.

The chain links TRBV6-2 or TRBV6-3 to TRBJ2-5; TRBD2 agrees at 8 bases. The CDR3 contains 16 residues. Germline CDR1 is MNHEY and CDR2 is SVGEGT. After removal of 5 bases from V and 4 bases from J, the junction contained 12 bases not matched to a gene. DNA for the CDR3: TGTGCCAGCAGTCGAATAATAGCGGGGTGGGGAGAGACCCAGTACTTC. This codes for CASSRIIAGWGETQYF.

The chain is built from TRBV5-1 and TRBJ1-1; no clear D gene. The V end was cut by 5 bases, the J end by 1 base, with 9 bases between. CDR1 and CDR2 from the germline V gene are SGHRS and YFSETQ. There are 13 residues in the CDR3. CDR3 nucleotides: TGCGCCAGCAGAGAGGGCACGAACACTGAAGCTTTCTTT. This sequence encodes CASREGTNTEAFF.

The rearrangement joins TRBV7-9 to TRBJ1-1; D is perhaps TRBD1 (6 bases). The CDR3 is 16 amino acids. Trimming pared 5 bases from V and 5 bases from J, leaving 21 bases between. The germline gives CDR1 SEHNR, CDR2 FQNEAQ (reference sequence). Here the CDR3 reads CASSDPVQGLGTEAFF. The CDR3 DNA reads as TGTGCCAGCAGCGATCCCGTACAGGGTCTCGGGACTGAAGCTTTCTTT.

The V gene is TRBV6-2 or TRBV6-3, the J gene TRBJ2-1; 12 nucleotides match TRBD2. V lost 6 bases and J lost 7; bases outside the gene matches: 10. The CDR3 runs 16 residues. Germline CDR1 MNHEY, CDR2 SVGEGT. The CDR3 coding sequence is TGTGCCAGCAGGCCGTCCCTAGCGGGGGGGAGGAATGAGCAGTTCTTC. Translated, it gives CASRPSLAGGRNEQFF.

The chain joins TRBV29-1 to TRBJ2-5; D gene uncertain. With 5 bases removed from V and 4 bases from J, the gap between germline ends came to 8 bases. Germline values: CDR1 SQVTM, CDR2 ANQGSEA. The CDR3 is made up of 11 amino acids. The CDR3 sequence: CSVMLGETQYF. The CDR3, as DNA: TGCAGCGTTATGCTCGGAGAGACCCAGTACTTC. Using reference TRBV29-1 and TRBJ2-5 for the parts outside the CDR3, the full variable domain is SAVISQKPSRDICQRGTSLTIQCQVDSQVTMMFWYRQQPGQSLTLIATANQGSEATYESGFVIDKFPISRPNLTFSTLTVSNMSPEDSSIYLCSVMLGETQYFGPGTRLLVL.

Only a few counts were recorded for this clonotype. For the CDR3, the DNA is TGCAGTGCTAGAGAGGGTATGAGCAATCAGCCCCAGCATTTT. This codes for CSAREGMSNQPQHF. The chain links TRBV20-1 to TRBJ1-5; D not certain. The CDR3 is made up of 14 amino acids. The V gene's germline CDR1 is DFQATT and CDR2 SNEGSKA (reference sequence). V was pared by 0 bases and J by 1 base, with 7 bases between.

In this sample, this clonotype turned up a few times. This chain joins TRBV18 and TRBJ2-7; tentative D call: TRBD2 (5 bases). Germline V lookup: CDR1 KGHSH, CDR2 LQKENI. Trimming left V 6 bases short and J 2 bases short, with 14 bases between. The CDR3 length is 14 residues. CDR3 DNA sequence: TGTGCCAGCTCCCCTACTAGTTTAGCCTACGAGCAGTACTTC. This sequence encodes CASSPTSLAYEQYF. The full variable domain, with the rest looked up from reference TRBV18 and TRBJ2-7, is NAGVMQNPRHLVRRRGQEARLRCSPMKGHSHVYWYRQLPEEGLKFMVYLQKENIIDESGMPKERFSAEFPKEGPSILRIQQVVRGDSAAYFCASSPTSLAYEQYFGPGTRLTVT.

This clonotype has just a few counts. This chain joins TRBV7-9 and TRBJ1-6; perhaps TRBD1 as D (5 bases). The CDR3 extends over 15 amino acids. Germline V CDR1 and CDR2: SEHNR, FQNEAQ (reference sequence). Trimming removed 1 base at V and 7 bases at J, with 11 bases between. This CDR3 reads CASSLGSGSNSPLHF. As DNA, the CDR3 is TGTGCCAGCAGCTTAGGGTCAGGGTCCAATTCACCCCTCCACTTT.

The rearrangement uses TRBV5-5 and TRBJ2-7, with D maybe TRBD1 (6 bases). V lost 0 bases, J lost 4 bases, and 17 bases lay in between. From germline, CDR1 is SGHKS and CDR2 YYEKEE (reference sequence). This CDR3 is built from 16 residues. The CDR3 region is CASSLGGATGQYEQYF. The CDR3 DNA sequence: TGTGCCAGCAGCTTGGGTGGCGCGACGGGACAATACGAGCAGTACTTC.

The chain employs TRBV7-2 and TRBJ2-7; the D is unclear. The V and J ends lost 4 bases and 6 bases respectively, with 13 bases between them. The CDR3 runs to 13 residues. The V gene's germline CDR1 is SGHTA and CDR2 FQGNSA. The CDR3 protein is CASSSSPWAEQYF. Written as DNA, the CDR3 is TGTGCCAGCAGCTCGTCCCCCTGGGCCGAGCAGTACTTC.

This clonotype was counted many times. The rearrangement uses TRBV4-1 and TRBJ2-7; D is possibly TRBD1 (7 bases). Germline V gene lookup returns CDR1 MGHRA and CDR2 YSYEKL. The CDR3 length is 15 residues. V was shortened by 0 bases and J by 5 bases, with 14 bases between the two germline ends. CDR3 protein: CASSQEEGARNEQYF. The DNA for the CDR3 is TGCGCCAGCAGCCAAGAGGAGGGGGCGAGGAACGAGCAGTACTTC.

The chain employs TRBV12-3 or TRBV12-4 and TRBJ2-3, with D perhaps matching TRBD1 or TRBD2 (5 bases each). Trimming pared 6 bases from V and 0 bases from J, leaving 13 bases between. The CDR3 is 15 amino acids. CDR3 sequence reads: CASRNWGSSTDTQYF. CDR3 nucleotides: TGTGCCAGCAGGAACTGGGGGAGCAGCACAGATACGCAGTATTTT.

The sample holds many counts of this clonotype. This chain uses TRBV9 with TRBJ2-1, with D possibly TRBD1 on 5 matching bases. CDR3 length equals 12 residues. V lost 2 bases and J 9 bases, leaving 9 bases between the germline ends. The germline CDR1 and CDR2 sequences are SGDLS and YYNGEE. The CDR3 DNA is TGTGCCAGCAGCGTCTCAGGGTTTGAGCAGTTCTTC. Protein product: CASSVSGFEQFF.

This clonotype was observed a few times. DNA of the CDR3: TGCGCCAGCAGCACTCCCGGGACAGGGTACGGGGAGACCCAGTACTTC. As protein: CASSTPGTGYGETQYF. The gene calls are TRBV5-1 and TRBJ2-5; 9 nucleotides align to TRBD1. V lost 4 bases, J lost 5 bases, and 12 bases stayed unmatched. The CDR3 covers 16 residues. Germline values: CDR1 SGHRS, CDR2 YFSETQ.

The chain links TRBV5-6 to TRBJ1-1; no firm D call. The CDR3 totals 15 residues. The germline gives CDR1 SGHDT, CDR2 YYEEEE. V dropped 4 bases and J dropped 1 base, with 14 bases sitting between them. The DNA for the CDR3 is TGTGCCAGCAGCCGCTTGCTGGGCCCGAACACTGAAGCTTTCTTT. The encoded protein is CASSRLLGPNTEAFF.

This clonotype was seen a handful of times. This rearrangement joins TRBV5-1 to TRBJ2-5; TRBD2 is a possible D gene (5 bases). The germline V and J ends were trimmed by 1 base and 4 bases, with 17 bases remaining between them. Germline assignment: CDR1 SGHRS and CDR2 YFSETQ. The CDR3 length is 16 residues. The CDR3 DNA follows: TGCGCCAGCAGCTTGCTCCCTCTCGGGGATTCAGAGACCCAGTACTTC. Translated, it gives CASSLLPLGDSETQYF. Filled out from reference TRBV5-1 and TRBJ2-5, the complete variable domain reads KAGVTQTPRYLIKTRGQQVTLSCSPISGHRSVSWYQQTPGQGLQFLFEYFSETQRNKGNFPGRFSGRQFSNSRSEMNVSTLELGDSALYLCASSLLPLGDSETQYFGPGTRLLVL.

This clonotype was counted only a few times. The chain has TRBV5-6 and TRBJ2-3; no clear D gene. CDR3 size: 15 residues. Germline loops: CDR1 SGHDT, CDR2 YYEEEE. Trimming took 0 bases from V and 2 from J, leaving 10 bases between them. The CDR3, as DNA: TGTGCCAGCAGCTTGGGACTTACCTTCACAGATACGCAGTATTTT. It specifies CASSLGLTFTDTQYF.

At least ten counts were recorded for this clonotype. V and J are TRBV7-9 and TRBJ2-7, with D perhaps matching TRBD1 (5 bases). Trimming shortened V by 4 bases and J by 0 bases, and 13 bases separated the two germline ends. CDR1 is SEHNR, CDR2 FQNEAQ, per germline (reference sequence). CDR3 size: 15 residues. CDR3 DNA: TGTGCCAGCAGCTCGGACACTCTAAGCTCCTACGAGCAGTACGTC. Its translation is CASSSDTLSSYEQYV.

This clonotype was observed a few times. The gene calls are TRBV20-1 and TRBJ2-3, with 12 bases identical to TRBD2. This CDR3 has 16 amino acids. V trimming: 4 bases; J trimming: 2 bases; junction bases outside the gene matches: 7. Germline V gives CDR1 DFQATT, CDR2 SNEGSKA (reference sequence). CDR3 DNA: TGCAGTGCTAAAGGACTAGCGGGGTGGATCACAGATACGCAGTATTTT. Translated, it gives CSAKGLAGWITDTQYF.

V is TRBV29-1 and J is TRBJ2-1, with TRBD2 matching over 11 bases. CDR3 length equals 15 residues. The germline V gene has CDR1 SQVTM and CDR2 ANQGSEA. The V and J ends lost 0 bases and 3 bases, in that order; junction bases with no gene match: 1. The CDR3 bases are TGCAGCGTTGAAGAGACTAGCGGGGTCTACAATGAGCAGTTCTTC. Translated, it gives CSVEETSGVYNEQFF.

This clonotype was counted a few times. V usage is TRBV7-3 and J usage is TRBJ2-1, with unresolved D. The CDR3 runs to 12 residues. V was cut by 3 bases and J by 10 bases, with 10 bases left in between. The V gene's germline CDR1 is SGHTA and CDR2 FQGTGA. The CDR3 bases are TGTGCCAGCAGCTTGACGCAAGGGGAGCAGTTCTTC. Translating it yields CASSLTQGEQFF.

This clonotype has ten or more counts. The chain uses TRBV12-3 or TRBV12-4 and TRBJ2-7, with D tentatively TRBD2 (6 bases). Trimming pared 5 bases from V and 7 bases from J, leaving 18 bases between. CDR3 size: 14 residues. CDR3 coding DNA: TGTGCCAGCAGTCCGCGCAGGAGGGTTACAGAGCAGTACTTC. Amino acids: CASSPRRRVTEQYF.

This clonotype was seen repeatedly, ten times or more. V is TRBV7-9 and J is TRBJ2-1; TRBD1 might be the D (7 bases). CDR1 and CDR2 (germline): SEHNR, FQNEAQ (reference sequence). V shed 7 bases and J shed 3 bases, with 13 bases lying between them. This CDR3 region has 14 residues. The CDR3 DNA follows: TGTGCCAGCACAGGGGGGAGTGTCTACAATGAGCAGTTCTTC. It specifies CASTGGSVYNEQFF.

The chain is built from TRBV6-1 and TRBJ2-2, with TRBD2 identical over 8 bases. J lost 3 bases, V lost 5 bases, and 11 bases had no gene match. Per the germline V gene, CDR1 is MNHNS and CDR2 is SASEGT. The length of the CDR3 is 17 residues. The CDR3 loop reads CASSPGGVRGDTGELFF. CDR3 in DNA: TGTGCCAGCAGTCCCGGCGGGGTGCGGGGGGACACCGGGGAGCTGTTTTTT.

This clonotype was recorded at least ten times. V and J are TRBV18 and TRBJ1-1; D not certain. This CDR3 region has 13 residues. V dropped 0 bases and J dropped 4 bases, with 6 bases sitting between them. Germline-derived CDR1 and CDR2 are KGHSH and LQKENI. CDR3 DNA: TGTGCCAGCTCACCACCAGGGCTCACTGAAGCTTTCTTT. This translates into CASSPPGLTEAFF.

This clonotype was counted at least ten times. This chain uses TRBV6-2 or TRBV6-3 with TRBJ1-1; D gene uncertain. Between the trimmed V and J ends, which lost 7 bases and 7 bases, there was a span of 13 bases. The germline CDR1 and CDR2 sequences are MNHEY and SVGEGT. CDR3 length equals 12 residues. CDR3 amino acids: CASIGPAVEAFF. DNA for the CDR3: TGTGCCAGCATCGGTCCCGCGGTTGAAGCTTTCTTT.

This clonotype was picked up many times. This chain connects TRBV20-1 to TRBJ2-1; TRBD2 aligns across 15 bases. J lost 9 bases, V lost 6 bases, and 3 bases had no gene match. In germline, CDR1 is DFQATT, CDR2 SNEGSKA (reference sequence). The CDR3 has 13 amino acids. This CDR3 reads CSAWTSGGVEQFF. CDR3 nucleotide sequence: TGCAGTGCATGGACTAGCGGGGGGGTTGAGCAGTTCTTC.

CDR3: CASSQRRQQEAFF. The CDR3 DNA follows: TGTGCCAGCAGCCAGCGCCGGCAGCAAGAAGCTTTCTTT. This chain links TRBV3-1 with TRBJ1-1, with unresolved D. Trimming shortened V by 3 bases and J by 8 bases, and 13 bases separated the two germline ends. The CDR3 is 13 residues long. The germline V gene encodes CDR1 LGHDT and CDR2 YNNKEL (reference sequence).

This clonotype was picked up a small number of times. This sequence joins TRBV6-5 and TRBJ2-1; no clear D. Germline V gives CDR1 MNHEY, CDR2 SVGAGI. Trimming removed 2 bases from V and 5 bases from J, with 4 bases in between. The CDR3 runs 12 residues. The CDR3 loop is CASSYGHNEQFF. The CDR3 DNA is TGTGCCAGCAGTTACGGGCACAATGAGCAGTTCTTC.

This clonotype was observed many times. V gene TRBV5-6 combines with J gene TRBJ1-1; no firm D call. Trimming stripped 4 bases from V and 8 bases from J, with 12 bases between. This CDR3 spans 12 amino acids. CDR1 is SGHDT and CDR2 is YYEEEE in the germline V gene. The CDR3 DNA is TGTGCCAGCAGCCCCTCCGGCAGGGAAGCTTTCTTT. Translating gives CASSPSGREAFF.

The chain recombines TRBV12-5 with TRBJ2-3; a possible D gene is TRBD1 (5 bases). CDR3 length: 16 residues. V was clipped by 1 base and J by 7 bases, with 18 bases between them. Germline CDR1 LGHNT, CDR2 FRNRAP. The CDR3 DNA sequence: TGTGCTAGTGGTTTGGCCATTAGTGGGGCCGGATATACGCAGTATTTT. It codes for CASGLAISGAGYTQYF.

This clonotype was detected only a few times. CDR3 in amino acids: CASSQVWRENEQYF. The CDR3 nucleotides are TGCGCCAGCAGCCAGGTTTGGAGGGAGAACGAGCAGTACTTC. The V and J genes are TRBV4-1 and TRBJ2-7; D might be TRBD2 (6 bases). The CDR3 is 14 residues long. Germline CDR1 MGHRA, CDR2 YSYEKL. The germline V and J ends were trimmed by 3 bases and 5 bases, with 14 bases remaining between them.